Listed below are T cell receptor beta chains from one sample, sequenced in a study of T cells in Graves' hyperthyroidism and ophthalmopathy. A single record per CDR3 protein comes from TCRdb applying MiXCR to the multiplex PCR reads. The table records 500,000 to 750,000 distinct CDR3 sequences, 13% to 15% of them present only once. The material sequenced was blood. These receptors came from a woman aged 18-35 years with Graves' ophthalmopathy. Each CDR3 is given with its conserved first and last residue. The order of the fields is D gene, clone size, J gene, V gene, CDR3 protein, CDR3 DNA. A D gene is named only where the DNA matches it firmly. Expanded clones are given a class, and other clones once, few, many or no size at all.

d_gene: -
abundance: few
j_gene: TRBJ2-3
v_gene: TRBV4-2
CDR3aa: CASSQDMADTQYF
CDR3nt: TGTGCCAGCAGCCAAGATATGGCGGATACGCAGTATTTT

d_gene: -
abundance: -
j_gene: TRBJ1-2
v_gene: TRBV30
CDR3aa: CAWSVLPRGRPTKFYGYTF
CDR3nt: TGTGCCTGGAGTGTACTCCCCCGGGGCAGGCCGACGAAGTTCTATGGCTACACCTTC

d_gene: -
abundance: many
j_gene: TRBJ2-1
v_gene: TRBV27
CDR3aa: CASSFRMGRDGWGNEQFF
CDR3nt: TGTGCCAGCAGTTTTAGGATGGGTCGGGACGGTTGGGGAAATGAGCAGTTCTTC

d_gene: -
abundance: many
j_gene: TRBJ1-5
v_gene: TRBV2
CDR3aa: CASREISYQPQHF
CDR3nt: TGTGCCAGCAGGGAGATTAGCTATCAGCCCCAGCATTTT

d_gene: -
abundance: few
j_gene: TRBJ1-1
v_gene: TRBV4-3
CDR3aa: CASSQDRQINTEAFF
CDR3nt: TGCGCCAGCAGCCAAGACCGACAGATCAACACTGAAGCTTTCTTT

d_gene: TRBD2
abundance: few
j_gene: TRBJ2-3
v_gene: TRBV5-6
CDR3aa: CASSLRAREVWGDTQYF
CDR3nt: TGTGCCAGCAGCTTAAGAGCGCGGGAGGTGTGGGGAGATACGCAGTATTTT

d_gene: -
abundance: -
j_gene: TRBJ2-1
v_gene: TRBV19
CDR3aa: CASSTSRQSNEQFF
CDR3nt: TGTGCCAGTAGTACGTCGAGGCAGTCCAATGAGCAGTTCTTC

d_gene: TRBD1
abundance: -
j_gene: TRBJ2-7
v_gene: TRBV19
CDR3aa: CASSGTGVPYEQYF
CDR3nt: TGTGCCAGTAGTGGGACAGGGGTCCCCTACGAGCAGTACTTC

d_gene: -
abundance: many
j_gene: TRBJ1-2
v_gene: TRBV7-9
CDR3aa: CASSIRDLLSDTF
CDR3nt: TGTGCCAGCAGTATTAGGGACCTCCTCAGTGACACCTTC

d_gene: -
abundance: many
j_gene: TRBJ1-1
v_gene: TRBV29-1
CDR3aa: CSVLREGMNTEAFF
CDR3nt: TGCAGCGTCCTGCGGGAGGGGATGAACACTGAAGCTTTCTTT

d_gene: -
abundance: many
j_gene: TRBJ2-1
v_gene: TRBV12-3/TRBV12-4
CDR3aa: CASSSTDLGSYNEQFF
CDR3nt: TGTGCCAGCAGTTCTACAGATCTCGGCTCCTACAATGAGCAGTTCTTC

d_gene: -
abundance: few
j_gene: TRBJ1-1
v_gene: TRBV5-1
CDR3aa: CASSLGRGVWTEAFF
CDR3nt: TGCGCCAGCAGCTTGGGACGGGGGGTATGGACTGAAGCTTTCTTT

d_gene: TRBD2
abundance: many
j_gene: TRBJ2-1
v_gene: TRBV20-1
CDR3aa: CSARDERGGPEQFF
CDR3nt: TGCAGTGCTAGAGATGAGCGGGGAGGGCCTGAGCAGTTCTTC

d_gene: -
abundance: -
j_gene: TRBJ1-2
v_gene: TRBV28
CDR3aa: CASRNGPGGKDNYGYTF
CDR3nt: TGTGCCAGCCGAAACGGGCCGGGGGGGAAGGACAACTATGGCTACACCTTC

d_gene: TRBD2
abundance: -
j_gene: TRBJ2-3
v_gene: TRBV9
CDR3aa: CASSPGLAGGHRDTQYF
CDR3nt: TGTGCCAGCAGCCCGGGACTAGCGGGAGGCCACCGGGATACGCAGTATTTT

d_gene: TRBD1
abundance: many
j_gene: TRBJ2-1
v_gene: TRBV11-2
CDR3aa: CASSPGQGNPYNEQFF
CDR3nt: TGTGCCAGCAGCCCGGGACAGGGAAACCCCTACAATGAGCAGTTCTTC

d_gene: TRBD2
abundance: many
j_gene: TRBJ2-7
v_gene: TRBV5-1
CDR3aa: CASSLRLIGLAGNFYEQYF
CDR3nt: TGCGCCAGCAGCTTGCGACTCATCGGCCTAGCGGGAAATTTCTACGAGCAGTACTTC

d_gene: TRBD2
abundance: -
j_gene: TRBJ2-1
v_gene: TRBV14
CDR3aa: CASSPFGLAGYNEQFF
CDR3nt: TGTGCCAGCAGCCCCTTTGGACTAGCGGGGTACAATGAGCAGTTCTTC

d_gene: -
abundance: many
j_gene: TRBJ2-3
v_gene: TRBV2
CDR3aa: CASSERGGSHPTDTQYF
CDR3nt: TGTGCCAGCAGTGAAAGAGGGGGAAGCCACCCCACAGATACGCAGTATTTT

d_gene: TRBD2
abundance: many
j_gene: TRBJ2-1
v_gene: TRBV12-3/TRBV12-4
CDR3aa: CASITSSGSSYNEQFF
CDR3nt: TGTGCCAGCATTACTTCTAGCGGGAGCTCCTACAATGAGCAGTTCTTC

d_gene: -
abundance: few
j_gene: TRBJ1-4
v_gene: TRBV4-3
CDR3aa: CASSQVTGFGTGNEKLFF
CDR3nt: TGCGCCAGCAGCCAAGTTACTGGGTTCGGGACCGGGAATGAAAAACTGTTTTTT

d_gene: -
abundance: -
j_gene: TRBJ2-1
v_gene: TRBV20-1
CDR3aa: CSARVEGASYNEQFF
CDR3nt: TGCAGTGCTAGAGTGGAGGGAGCCTCCTACAATGAGCAGTTCTTC

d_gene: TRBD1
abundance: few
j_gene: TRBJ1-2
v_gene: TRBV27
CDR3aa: CASSATTGTPYGYTF
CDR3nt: TGTGCCAGCAGTGCCACGACAGGGACTCCCTATGGCTACACCTTC

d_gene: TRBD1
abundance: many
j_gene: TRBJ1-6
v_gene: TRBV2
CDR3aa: CASSEGTGHNSPLHF
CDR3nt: TGTGCCAGCAGTGAAGGGACAGGCCATAATTCACCCCTCCACTTT

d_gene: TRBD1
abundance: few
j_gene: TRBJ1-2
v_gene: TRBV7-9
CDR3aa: CASSYGTGNGYTF
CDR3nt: TGTGCCAGCAGCTACGGGACAGGGAACGGCTACACCTTC

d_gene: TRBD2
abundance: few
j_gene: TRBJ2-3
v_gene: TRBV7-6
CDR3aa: CASSFDPSLEAGVPSTDTQYF
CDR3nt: TGTGCCAGCAGCTTTGACCCCTCGTTGGAAGCGGGGGTACCTAGCACAGATACGCAGTATTTT

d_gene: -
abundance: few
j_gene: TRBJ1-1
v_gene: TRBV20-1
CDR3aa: CSAFGTRAGTEAFF
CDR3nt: TGCAGTGCTTTCGGGACCCGGGCGGGGACTGAAGCTTTCTTT

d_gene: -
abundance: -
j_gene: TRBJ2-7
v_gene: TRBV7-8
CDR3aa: CASSDSGGYEQYF
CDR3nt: TGTGCCAGCAGTGATTCGGGCGGGTACGAGCAGTACTTC

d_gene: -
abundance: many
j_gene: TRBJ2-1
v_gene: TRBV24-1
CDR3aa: CATSDPGRGGDEQFF
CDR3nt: TGTGCCACCAGTGACCCGGGACGAGGGGGTGATGAGCAGTTCTTC

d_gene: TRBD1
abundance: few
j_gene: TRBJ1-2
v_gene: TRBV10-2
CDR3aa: CASASDRELGYTF
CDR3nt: TGCGCCAGCGCGTCGGACAGGGAGCTTGGCTACACCTTC

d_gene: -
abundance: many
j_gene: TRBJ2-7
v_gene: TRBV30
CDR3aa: CAWSSDINEQYF
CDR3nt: TGTGCCTGGAGTTCCGATATAAACGAGCAGTACTTC

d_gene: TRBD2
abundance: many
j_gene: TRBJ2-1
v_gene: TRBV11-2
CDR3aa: CASRGTSGIQSNEQFF
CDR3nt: TGTGCCAGCAGGGGGACTAGCGGGATTCAGAGCAATGAGCAGTTCTTC

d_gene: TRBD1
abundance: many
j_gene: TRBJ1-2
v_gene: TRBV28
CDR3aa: CASKEKGAYGYTF
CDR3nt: TGTGCCAGCAAGGAGAAGGGGGCCTATGGCTACACCTTC

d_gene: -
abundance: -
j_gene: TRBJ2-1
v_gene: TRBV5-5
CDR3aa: CASSLARTVYNEQFF
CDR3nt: TGTGCCAGCAGCTTGGCCCGGACCGTCTACAATGAGCAGTTCTTC

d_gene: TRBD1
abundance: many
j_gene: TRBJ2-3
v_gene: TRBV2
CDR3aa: CASSTEGQGLTDTQYF
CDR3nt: TGTGCCAGCAGTACCGAGGGACAGGGACTCACAGATACGCAGTATTTT

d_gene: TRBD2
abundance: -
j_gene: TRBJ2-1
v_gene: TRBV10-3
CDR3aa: CAISTSGRENEQFF
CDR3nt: TGTGCCATCAGCACTAGCGGGAGGGAGAATGAGCAGTTCTTC

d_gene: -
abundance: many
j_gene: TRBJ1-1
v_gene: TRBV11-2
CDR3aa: CASSLGRPTEAFF
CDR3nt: TGTGCCAGCAGCCTCGGTAGGCCCACTGAAGCTTTCTTT

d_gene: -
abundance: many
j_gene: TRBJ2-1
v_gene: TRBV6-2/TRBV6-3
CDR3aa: CASSPAQGGSGLNNEQFF
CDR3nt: TGTGCCAGCAGTCCTGCCCAGGGGGGTAGCGGTCTGAACAATGAGCAGTTCTTC

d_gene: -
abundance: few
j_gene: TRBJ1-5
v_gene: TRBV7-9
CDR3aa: CASSYGRQVYSNQPQHF
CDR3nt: TGTGCCAGCAGCTACGGACGACAGGTGTATAGCAATCAGCCCCAGCATTTT

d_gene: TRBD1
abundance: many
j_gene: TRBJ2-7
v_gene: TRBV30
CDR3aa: CAWSTGARNEQYF
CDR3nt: TGTGCCTGGTCGACAGGGGCTCGCAACGAGCAGTACTTC

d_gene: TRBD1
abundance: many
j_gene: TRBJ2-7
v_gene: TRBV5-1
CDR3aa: CASSSPGQGAHRYEQYF
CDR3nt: TGCGCCAGCAGCTCCCCGGGACAGGGGGCGCACCGCTACGAGCAGTACTTC

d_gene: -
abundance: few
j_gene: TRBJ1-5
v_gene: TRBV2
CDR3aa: CASSESSGAFSNQPQHF
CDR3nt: TGTGCCAGCAGTGAAAGTTCAGGGGCGTTCAGCAATCAGCCCCAGCATTTT

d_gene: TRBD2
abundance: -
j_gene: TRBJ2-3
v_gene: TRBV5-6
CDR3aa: CASSLAVLAGGPADTQYF
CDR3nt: TGTGCCAGCAGCTTGGCGGTCCTAGCGGGAGGGCCTGCAGATACGCAGTATTTT

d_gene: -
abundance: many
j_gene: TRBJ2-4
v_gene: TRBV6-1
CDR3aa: CASSEALGRADIQYF
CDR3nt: TGTGCCAGCAGTGAAGCACTAGGGCGGGCGGACATTCAGTACTTC

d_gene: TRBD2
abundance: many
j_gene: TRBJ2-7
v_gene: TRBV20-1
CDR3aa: CSANPTSGSSYEQYF
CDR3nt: TGCAGTGCCAATCCGACTAGCGGGAGCTCCTACGAGCAGTACTTC

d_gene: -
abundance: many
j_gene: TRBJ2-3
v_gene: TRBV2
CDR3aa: CASSADRGTDTQYF
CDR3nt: TGTGCCAGCAGTGCGGACAGAGGAACAGATACGCAGTATTTT

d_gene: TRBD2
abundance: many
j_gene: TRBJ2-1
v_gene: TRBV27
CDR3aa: CASSLSASGRVREQFF
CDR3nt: TGTGCCAGCAGTTTATCGGCTAGCGGGAGGGTTCGAGAGCAGTTCTTC

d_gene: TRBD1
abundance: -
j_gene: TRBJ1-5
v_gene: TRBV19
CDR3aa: CASSARTGMTGYSNQPQHF
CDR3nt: TGTGCCAGTAGTGCGAGGACAGGGATGACTGGGTATAGCAATCAGCCCCAGCATTTT

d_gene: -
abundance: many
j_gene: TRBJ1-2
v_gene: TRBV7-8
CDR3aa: CASSSPEAGRLYGYTF
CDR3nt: TGTGCCAGCAGCTCCCCCGAGGCAGGGAGGCTCTATGGCTACACCTTC

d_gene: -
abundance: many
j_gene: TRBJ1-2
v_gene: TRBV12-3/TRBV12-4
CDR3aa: CASGKNYGYTF
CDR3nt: TGTGCCAGCGGGAAAAACTATGGCTACACCTTC

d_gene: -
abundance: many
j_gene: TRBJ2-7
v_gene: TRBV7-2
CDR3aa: CASSRLPNLSGSSYEQYF
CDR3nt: TGTGCCAGCAGCCGACTCCCGAATCTCAGTGGGAGCTCCTACGAGCAGTACTTC

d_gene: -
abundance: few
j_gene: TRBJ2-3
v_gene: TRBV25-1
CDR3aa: CASSLTGSPTDTQYF
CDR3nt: TGTGCCAGCAGTTTAACAGGGAGCCCCACAGATACGCAGTATTTT

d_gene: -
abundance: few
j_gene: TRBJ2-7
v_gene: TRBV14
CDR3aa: CASSQVGGTVIYEQYF
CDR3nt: TGTGCCAGCAGCCAAGTTGGAGGGACGGTTATCTACGAGCAGTACTTC